Below, 31 T cell receptor beta chains from the same sample are listed, as sequenced in a study of blood T cell repertoires in COVID-19. Libraries were prepared by immunoSEQ multiplex PCR; TCRdb keeps only in-frame clonotypes and omits some of them. The sample has a few hundred thousand clones, over 75% seen once. Input material: PBMCs or T cells enriched from blood (not recorded which). All receptors come from a woman aged 25 to 39 who had recovered from COVID-19.

This chain links TRBV15 with TRBJ2-4, with D uncertain. This CDR3 is built from 13 residues. Germline V lookup: CDR1 LNHNV, CDR2 YYDKDF (reference sequence). The V end lost 1 base, the J end lost 3 bases, and 4 bases lay between the germline ends. The CDR3 reads CATSRVSKNIQYF. CDR3 coding DNA: TGTGCCACCAGCAGAGTTAGCAAAAACATTCAGTACTTC.

The chain is built from TRBV28 and TRBJ1-2, with TRBD1 identical over 11 bases. J was trimmed by 4 bases and V by 6 bases; bases with no gene match: 7. Germline V lookup: CDR1 MDHEN, CDR2 SYDVKM. The CDR3 is made up of 15 amino acids. The CDR3 reads CASSPRDRGGYGYTF. The CDR3 DNA reads TGTGCCAGCAGCCCCCGGGACAGGGGGGGCTATGGCTACACCTTC.

The CDR3 reads CATISRSGTSSNQPQHF. The CDR3 DNA sequence: TGTGCCACCATTTCCCGATCGGGGACTAGCAGCAATCAGCCCCAGCATTTT. V is TRBV28 and J is TRBJ1-5, with D perhaps matching TRBD1 (5 bases). Germline V lookup: CDR1 MDHEN, CDR2 SYDVKM. The CDR3 is 17 residues long. V was clipped by 10 bases and J by 1 base, with 23 bases between them.

This clone was recorded once. This chain connects TRBV11-3 to TRBJ2-2; 8 bases align to TRBD1. The CDR3 totals 17 residues. Trimming took 5 bases from V and 5 from J; bases not matched to a gene: 13. The germline CDR1 and CDR2 sequences are SGHNT and YENEEA. The CDR3 bases are TGTGCCAGCAGCCCCGATCGGACAGGGCAAAGGACCGGGGAGCTGTTTTTT. Amino acid sequence: CASSPDRTGQRTGELFF.

This chain uses TRBV5-1 with TRBJ2-3, with D tentatively TRBD2 (5 bases). The CDR3 is made up of 16 amino acids. The V gene lost 4 bases and the J gene lost 1 base, with 16 bases spanning the gap. The germline CDR1 and CDR2 sequences are SGHRS and YFSETQ. CDR3: CASSQSISAGTDTQYF. The CDR3 nucleotides read TGCGCCAGCAGCCAATCGATTAGCGCGGGCACAGATACGCAGTATTTT.

This chain joins TRBV30 and TRBJ1-1; D may be TRBD1 (5 bases). V was trimmed by 3 bases and J by 6 bases, leaving 11 bases between them. Germline CDR1 GTSNPN, CDR2 SVGIG (reference sequence). CDR3 size: 12 residues. The CDR3, as DNA: TGTGCCTGGAGGCAGGGCACCGCTGAAGCTTTCTTT. This codes for CAWRQGTAEAFF.

In its sample, this clone was seen once. The V gene is TRBV29-1, the J gene TRBJ2-1, with a tentative D call TRBD2 (6 bases). Between the trimmed V and J ends, which lost 5 bases and 7 bases, there was a span of 12 bases. Germline CDR1 reads SQVTM; CDR2 reads ANQGSEA. This CDR3 contains 12 residues. The CDR3 bases are TGCAGCGTTTCCGGGGGAGTAAATGAGCAGTTCTTC. It encodes CSVSGGVNEQFF.

The V and J genes are TRBV4-1 and TRBJ1-5, with a weak D call TRBD1 (5 bases). Germline V gene data show CDR1 as MGHRA and CDR2 as YSYEKL. The CDR3 is 13 residues long. V was trimmed by 3 bases and J by 4 bases, leaving 7 bases between them. The CDR3 DNA follows: TGCGCCAGCAGCCAGGCAGGGAATCAGCCCCAGCATTTT. This sequence encodes CASSQAGNQPQHF.

This clone was seen only once. This chain uses TRBV7-6 with TRBJ1-4, with D maybe TRBD1 (6 bases). The CDR3 loop spans 16 amino acids. Trimming cost V 2 bases and J 2 bases, with 12 bases left between them. The germline CDR1 and CDR2 sequences are SGHVS and FNYEAQ. CDR3 sequence: CASSLTGIVTNEKLFF. The DNA for the CDR3 is TGTGCCAGCAGCTTAACAGGGATAGTCACTAATGAAAAACTGTTTTTT. Using reference TRBV7-6 and TRBJ1-4 for the parts outside the CDR3, the full variable domain is GAGVSQSPRYKVTKRGQDVALRCDPISGHVSLYWYRQALGQGPEFLTYFNYEAQQDKSGLPNDRFSAERPEGSISTLTIQRTEQRDSAMYRCASSLTGIVTNEKLFFGSGTQLSVL.

The gene calls are TRBV6-1 and TRBJ1-2; D possibly corresponds to TRBD1 (6 bases). Germline V gene sequence: CDR1 MNHNS, CDR2 SASEGT. Trimming removed 2 bases at V and 5 bases at J, with 15 bases between. The CDR3 runs to 15 residues. The CDR3 DNA sequence: TGTGCCAGCAGTGAACTGGACAGTATCCCATATGGCTACACCTTC. It codes for CASSELDSIPYGYTF.

The CDR3 bases are TGTGCCAGCAGTTACGGGACAGGGGACGGGGAGCTGTTTTTT. Translation: CASSYGTGDGELFF. The chain carries TRBV27 and TRBJ2-2; 10 positions match TRBD1. V lost 4 bases to trimming and J lost 7 bases; unmatched junction nucleotides: 3. CDR1 MNHEY and CDR2 SMNVEV come from the germline V gene (reference sequence). This CDR3 contains 14 residues.

For this clone: This CDR3 is also generated by other DNA sequences in the sample. The chain has TRBV19 and TRBJ2-2; 9 bases are shared with TRBD1. The ends lost 6 bases at V and 1 base at J; junction bases unmatched: 3. The CDR3 has 15 residues. Germline loops: CDR1 LNHDA, CDR2 SQIVND (reference sequence). CDR3 in amino acids: CASRTTGGNTGELFF. CDR3 coding DNA: TGTGCCAGTAGAACGACAGGGGGGAACACCGGGGAGCTGTTTTTT.

CDR3 protein: CSVSPGTGREGYTF. For the CDR3, the DNA is TGCAGCGTTAGTCCTGGGACAGGGCGTGAGGGCTACACCTTC. The chain has TRBV29-1 and TRBJ1-2, with 9 bases identical to TRBD1. Germline CDR1 and CDR2: SQVTM and ANQGSEA. The length of the CDR3 is 14 residues. Trimming took 5 bases from V and 8 from J; bases not matched to a gene: 12.

The chain is built from TRBV18 and TRBJ1-1; no definite D call. The CDR3 has 16 residues. Germline lookup yields CDR1 KGHSH and CDR2 LQKENI. V was pared by 2 bases and J by 3 bases, with 16 bases between. CDR3 in DNA: TGTGCCAGCTCACCAGAGGTCCGGACTTGGGACACTGAAGCTTTCTTT. Translation gives CASSPEVRTWDTEAFF.

The CDR3 DNA reads as TGTGCCAGCAGTCGACGGGGGGTAAGCACAGATACGCAGTATTTT. Translated, it gives CASSRRGVSTDTQYF. V and J are TRBV28 and TRBJ2-3; 7 positions agree with TRBD2. Looked up from germline, CDR1 is MDHEN and CDR2 is SYDVKM. CDR3 length equals 15 residues. After removal of 5 bases from V and 0 bases from J, the junction contained 5 bases not matched to a gene.

The chain has TRBV28 and TRBJ2-7, with TRBD2 matching 8 bases. Germline assignment: CDR1 MDHEN and CDR2 SYDVKM. The CDR3 has 15 residues. V trimming: 6 bases; J trimming: 1 base; junction bases outside the gene matches: 8. The CDR3: CASSSQRERSYEQYF. The CDR3 DNA is TGTGCCAGCAGCTCCCAGCGGGAGAGGTCCTACGAGCAGTACTTC.

This sequence joins TRBV28 and TRBJ2-7; D remains ambiguous. V dropped 4 bases and J dropped 4 bases, with 11 bases sitting between them. The CDR3 has 13 residues. Germline V gives CDR1 MDHEN, CDR2 SYDVKM. CDR3 nucleotide sequence: TGTGCCAGCAGTTACCACCAGGTTTACGAGCAGTACTTC. Translation: CASSYHQVYEQYF. Full variable domain (outside the CDR3, taken from reference TRBV28 and TRBJ2-7): DVKVTQSSRYLVKRTGEKVFLECVQDMDHENMFWYRQDPGLGLRLIYFSYDVKMKEKGDIPEGYSVSREKKERFSLILESASTNQTSMYLCASSYHQVYEQYFGPGTRLTVT.

V gene TRBV3-1 (or the pseudogene TRBV3-2) combines with J gene TRBJ1-5, with D possibly matching TRBD1 (6 bases). V shed 0 bases and J shed 3 bases, with 12 bases lying between them. In germline, CDR1 is LGHDT, CDR2 YNNKEL (reference sequence). The CDR3 length is 16 residues. In DNA, the CDR3 is TGTGCCAGCAGCCAAGATAGCGGGGGCCCCAATCAGCCCCAGCATTTT. Protein product: CASSQDSGGPNQPQHF.

The chain recombines TRBV19 with TRBJ2-2, with D perhaps matching TRBD2 (5 bases). The CDR3 runs to 18 residues. The germline CDR1 and CDR2 sequences are LNHDA and SQIVND (reference sequence). Trimming shortened V by 1 base and J by 0 bases, and 15 bases separated the two germline ends. CDR3 region: CASSIGRRGAANTGELFF. The CDR3 bases are TGTGCCAGTAGTATAGGTCGCCGGGGAGCCGCGAACACCGGGGAGCTGTTTTTT.

The chain employs TRBV12-3 or TRBV12-4 and TRBJ2-2; D uncertain. Trimming took 6 bases from V and 6 from J, leaving 8 bases between them. This CDR3 region has 12 residues. Here the CDR3 reads CASRLTAGELFF. The CDR3 DNA reads as TGTGCCAGCAGACTCACCGCCGGGGAGCTGTTTTTT.

The gene calls are TRBV30 and TRBJ1-2; no clear D. Trimming removed 7 bases from V and 3 bases from J, with 12 bases in between. The CDR3 is 12 amino acids. The V gene's germline CDR1 is GTSNPN and CDR2 SVGIG (reference sequence). CDR3 in DNA: TGTGCCTCCCATGGGGAGGACTATGGCTACACCTTC. Translated: CASHGEDYGYTF.

This clone was counted a single time. V usage is TRBV21-1 and J usage is TRBJ1-6; the table names TRBD1, a call not compared with the DNA. TRBV21-1 is deemed a pseudogene. The CDR3 is 16 residues long. The CDR3 sequence: CASNIMGAQDNSPLHF. The CDR3 DNA reads TGTGCCAGCAATATTATGGGGGCGCAAGATAATTCACCCCTCCACTTT.

The chain is built from TRBV11-2 and TRBJ2-3, with a tentative D call TRBD2 (5 bases). The germline gives CDR1 SGHAT, CDR2 FQNNGV. Trimming cost V 5 bases and J 1 base, with 13 bases left between them. This CDR3 region has 15 residues. The CDR3 DNA reads as TGTGCCAGCAGCCCAATCGGGGAACGCACAGATACGCAGTATTTT. It specifies CASSPIGERTDTQYF.

In its sample, this clone was seen a few times. The chain recombines TRBV27 with TRBJ2-7; TRBD1 agrees at 7 bases. The CDR3 contains 16 residues. The trim removed 6 bases at V and 2 bases at J, leaving 13 bases unmatched. CDR1 and CDR2 (germline): MNHEY, SMNVEV (reference sequence). The CDR3 spells CASSKFPGTATYEQYF. CDR3 sequence (DNA): TGTGCCAGCAGCAAATTCCCCGGGACAGCTACCTACGAGCAGTACTTC.

This chain links TRBV19 with TRBJ1-6; 9 nucleotides match TRBD1. Germline CDR1 reads LNHDA; CDR2 reads SQIVND (reference sequence). With 1 base clipped from V and 9 bases from J, the junction kept 7 bases outside the gene matches. The CDR3 totals 16 residues. The CDR3 reads CASSIGVTGGVSPLHF. In DNA, the CDR3 is TGTGCCAGTAGTATAGGGGTCACAGGGGGCGTTTCACCCCTCCACTTT.

This chain links TRBV9 with TRBJ1-3; D not certain. Germline CDR1 reads SGDLS; CDR2 reads YYNGEE. Trimming shortened V by 4 bases and J by 4 bases, and 3 bases separated the two germline ends. This CDR3 contains 11 residues. Here the CDR3 DNA reads TGTGCCAGCAGCTCGGGAAACACCATATATTTT. It specifies CASSSGNTIYF.

V usage is TRBV15 and J usage is TRBJ2-7; 7 bases line up with TRBD1. V trimming: 3 bases; J trimming: 0 bases; junction bases outside the gene matches: 5. CDR1 LNHNV and CDR2 YYDKDF come from the germline V gene (reference sequence). The CDR3 runs to 15 residues. The chain's CDR3 is CATSRDRLTSYEQYF. The CDR3 DNA follows: TGTGCCACCAGCAGGGACAGGCTAACCTCCTACGAGCAGTACTTC.

The chain links TRBV11-2 to TRBJ2-3, with 7 positions matching TRBD2. This CDR3 comprises 14 residues. The J segment lost 2 bases and the V segment lost 6 bases, leaving 5 bases of the junction unmatched. CDR1 and CDR2 from the germline V gene are SGHAT and FQNNGV. In DNA form, the CDR3 reads TGTGCCAGCAGACTCGGGGGGTTCACAGATACGCAGTATTTT. It encodes CASRLGGFTDTQYF.

The genes are TRBV28 and TRBJ2-7; D is perhaps TRBD2 (7 bases). The V end was cut by 6 bases, the J end by 1 base, with 16 bases between. Germline CDR1 reads MDHEN; CDR2 reads SYDVKM. The CDR3 runs 15 residues. CDR3 sequence (DNA): TGTGCCAGCAGGGGGAAAGGGGGGGTGTCCTACGAGCAGTACTTC. Protein: CASRGKGGVSYEQYF.

The rearrangement uses TRBV28 and TRBJ2-2; TRBD1 matches at 8 bases. CDR1 and CDR2 from the germline V gene are MDHEN and SYDVKM. The CDR3 spans 16 residues. V lost 6 bases to trimming and J lost 5 bases; unmatched junction nucleotides: 11. The DNA for the CDR3 is TGTGCCAGCAGCCTATGGTCAGGGGGCGAGACCGGGGAGCTGTTTTTT. Protein product: CASSLWSGGETGELFF.

This clone has just a few counts. This chain links TRBV10-3 with TRBJ1-2, with a weak D call TRBD1 (6 bases). This CDR3 contains 12 residues. In germline, CDR1 is ENHRY, CDR2 SYGVKD. The V gene lost 6 bases and the J gene lost 5 bases, with 10 bases spanning the gap. This CDR3 is CAISRQAYGYTF. The DNA of the CDR3 is TGTGCCATCAGCCGACAGGCATATGGCTACACCTTC.